Below, one T cell receptor beta chain is given with its context. Its antigen is currently unknown. Time point meaning: cycle 4 day 1 (C4D1), after 6 weeks of nivolumab. Each patient's relapse followed autologous stem cell transplantation, and brentuximab vedotin exposure varied. The data were taken from a study of PD-1 blockade in classical Hodgkin lymphoma. Study details: On a schedule of every 2 weeks, patients received nivolumab 3 mg/kg intravenously.

Clones were read by immunoSEQ multiplex PCR, and TCRdb kept only the in-frame ones, dropping some. The profile shows about 24,000 clones, around four fifths of them singletons. Overall study findings and caveats: Complete responders entered with baseline diversity on par with newly diagnosed patients, the results showed.

The TCR comes from a human donor with classical Hodgkin lymphoma. This material consisted of peripheral blood mononuclear cells (PBMCs), taken before the fourth cycle of nivolumab.

In DNA, the CDR3 is TGTGCCAGCAGTTACTCGTCCCAGGGAACTAACTATGGCTACACCTTC. Protein: CASSYSSQGTNYGYTF. The chain carries TRBV6-5 and TRBJ1-2; D is possibly TRBD1 (5 bases). CDR1 is MNHEY, CDR2 SVGAGI, per germline. V lost 0 bases to trimming and J lost 0 bases, with 11 bases between them. This CDR3 region has 16 residues.